This T cell receptor (beta chain) was documented in a study of Ad26.COV2.S vaccination and SARS-CoV-2 variants. Study results and caveats: Whether participants received vaccine or placebo, their non-spike TCR breadth was similar. Analytic work on TCR breadth and depth might have understated the full extent of total T cell responses. Spike-specific CD8+ and CD4+ T cell responses reportedly showed substantial breadth after vaccination.

For this clone: What it binds is not known.

Sequencing was performed with immunoSEQ multiplex PCR; in TCRdb, only in-frame clones are kept and a portion is missing. The sample lists approximately 400,000 clones, 90% to 95% occurring once. J lost 4 bases, V lost 6 bases, and 8 bases had no gene match. The CDR3 is 16 residues long. Germline CDR1 and CDR2: MNHEY and SMNVEV (reference sequence). The chain uses TRBV27 and TRBJ1-5, with TRBD1 matching 11 bases. The source is a human donor who had recovered from COVID-19. The sample here was peripheral blood, taken after recovery from COVID-19. CDR3 nucleotides: TGTGCCAGCAGGCGGACAGGGGGCACCTCAAATCAGCCCCAGCATTTT. Translation: CASRRTGGTSNQPQHF.